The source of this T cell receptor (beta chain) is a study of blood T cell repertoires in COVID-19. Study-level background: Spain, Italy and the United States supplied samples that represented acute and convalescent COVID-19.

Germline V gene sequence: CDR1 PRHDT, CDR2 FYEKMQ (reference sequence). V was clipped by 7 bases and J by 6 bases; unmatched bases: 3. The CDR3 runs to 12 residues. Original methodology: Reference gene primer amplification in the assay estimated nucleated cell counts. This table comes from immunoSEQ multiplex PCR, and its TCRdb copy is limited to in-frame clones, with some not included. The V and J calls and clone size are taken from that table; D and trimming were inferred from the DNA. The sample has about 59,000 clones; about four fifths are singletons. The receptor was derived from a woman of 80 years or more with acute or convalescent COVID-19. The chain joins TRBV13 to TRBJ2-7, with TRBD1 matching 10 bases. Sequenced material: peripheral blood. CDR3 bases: TGTGCCAGCACGGGACAGGGGCGCGAGCAGTACTTC. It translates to CASTGQGREQYF.